These 21 T cell receptor beta chains were all obtained from the same sample, sequenced in a study of vaccination and CD4 T cells after COVID-19. The antigens for these receptors are not known. Specified treatment: approximately 11-day PBMC culture with coronavirus spike peptide pools or control peptides (ViraFEST assay). Samples of CD4+ T cells were obtained from the unexposed donor before the COVID-19 pandemic (2011-2018). Sequencing of cultured CD4+ T cell DNA used the Oncomine TCR Beta short-read assay. Cultured CD4+ T cells were the source of extracted genomic DNA. MiXCR, applied by TCRdb to the PCR reads, yields one record per CDR3 protein. Of approximately 9,500 distinct CDR3 sequences listed, 35% to 45% are singletons. Sample: CD4+ T cells from blood, cultured in vitro. The receptors were gathered from a human donor in good health.

This clonotype has a single count. The gene calls are TRBV9 and TRBJ1-2; TRBD1 is a possible D gene (6 bases). Germline CDR1 reads SGDLS; CDR2 reads YYNGEE. This CDR3 region has 14 residues. Deletions cut 3 bases from V and 8 bases from J, with 17 bases between. CDR3 region: CASSATGNPTGYTF. CDR3 DNA: TGTGCCAGCAGCGCCACAGGGAATCCGACGGGCTACACCTTC.

V and J are TRBV25-1 and TRBJ2-5; D is uncertain. V lost 3 bases and J 2 bases, leaving 16 bases between the germline ends. This CDR3 comprises 16 residues. Germline CDR1 MGHDK, CDR2 SYGVNS. The CDR3 DNA reads as TGTGCCAGCAGTGAGCTCAAGGATACATTACAAGAGACCCAGTACTTC. Translation gives CASSELKDTLQETQYF.

The chain recombines TRBV4-3 with TRBJ1-2; unclear D gene. The CDR3 has 17 amino acids. CDR1 LGHNA and CDR2 YSLEER come from the germline V gene. V lost 0 bases and J 0 bases, leaving 14 bases between the germline ends. Written as DNA, the CDR3 is TGCGCCAGCAGCCAAGATTCAGGTTTTGAAGCTAACTATGGCTACACCTTC. It codes for CASSQDSGFEANYGYTF.

This clonotype occurred a few times. The gene calls are TRBV12-3 or TRBV12-4 and TRBJ1-1; 9 bases are a match to TRBD1. The CDR3 has 15 residues. With 6 bases clipped from V and 3 bases from J, the junction kept 8 bases outside the gene matches. DNA for the CDR3: TGTGCCAGCAGCCTACAGGGGGCCGCGCACACTGAAGCTTTCTTT. Translated, it gives CASSLQGAAHTEAFF.

In its sample, this clonotype was seen a few times. The CDR3 loop is CASRPTEGAGNQPQHF. In DNA, the CDR3 is TGTGCCAGCAGACCAACCGAGGGGGCTGGCAATCAGCCCCAGCATTTT. This chain uses TRBV6-1 with TRBJ1-5; 7 bases line up with TRBD1. The V gene's germline CDR1 is MNHNS and CDR2 SASEGT. The CDR3 length is 16 residues. Trimming at V came to 6 bases and at J to 2 bases, leaving 10 bases not matched to a gene.

The chain couples TRBV19 to TRBJ2-3; a possible D gene is TRBD1 (6 bases). The CDR3 length is 15 residues. Per germline, CDR1 LNHDA and CDR2 SQIVND (reference sequence). Trimming left V 6 bases short and J 4 bases short, with 17 bases between. Written as DNA, the CDR3 is TGTGCCAGTAGGTCTCCAGGGGAGTTGGCAGATACGCAGTATTTT. It is translated as CASRSPGELADTQYF.

This clonotype came up once. The DNA of the CDR3 is TGCGCCAGCAGCGTTACGACAGGGTCTAATGAAGCTTTCTTT. Protein sequence: CASSVTTGSNEAFF. V usage is TRBV5-1 and J usage is TRBJ1-1; TRBD1 agrees at 7 bases. The CDR3 consists of 14 residues. Trimming cost V 4 bases and J 7 bases; bases outside gene matches: 10. CDR1 SGHRS and CDR2 YFSETQ come from the germline V gene.

The chain has TRBV6-4 and TRBJ1-1, with 9 bases fitting TRBD1. Germline CDR1 is MRHNA and CDR2 is SNTAGT. V lost 5 bases to trimming and J lost 4 bases; unmatched junction nucleotides: 2. The CDR3 sequence is 13 residues long. Here the CDR3 DNA reads TGTGCCAGCAGTACGACAGGGGGCACTGAAGCTTTCTTT. Its translation is CASSTTGGTEAFF.

The chain uses TRBV6-5 and TRBJ1-1; no firm D call. V lost 2 bases, J lost 1 base, and 8 bases lay in between. This CDR3 is 14 amino acids long. Per the germline V gene, CDR1 is MNHEY and CDR2 is SVGAGI. CDR3 region: CASSYTGGNTEAFF. CDR3 in DNA: TGTGCCAGCAGTTACACGGGTGGGAACACTGAAGCTTTCTTT.

This clonotype was seen a few times. This chain joins TRBV20-1 and TRBJ2-1, with D perhaps matching TRBD1 or TRBD2 (5 bases each). The CDR3 spans 15 residues. Germline CDR1 reads DFQATT; CDR2 reads SNEGSKA (reference sequence). Trimming left V 3 bases short and J 5 bases short, with 17 bases between. In nucleotides, the CDR3 is TGCAGTGCTAGTAAAGCGGACAAGTACGACAATGAGCAGTTCTTC. Its protein product is CSASKADKYDNEQFF.

This clonotype has more than one count but fewer than ten. The CDR3 spells CASSPGLRNTEAFF. The CDR3 nucleotides read TGTGCCAGTAGCCCGGGACTGAGGAACACTGAAGCTTTCTTT. This rearrangement joins TRBV19 to TRBJ1-1; a possible D gene is TRBD1 (5 bases). CDR3 size: 14 residues. Trimming removed 6 bases at V and 1 base at J, with 12 bases between. CDR1 is LNHDA, CDR2 SQIVND, per germline (reference sequence).

The CDR3 DNA follows: TGTGCCTGGAGCAGACAGGGGTATGGCTACACCTTC. Its translation: CAWSRQGYGYTF. V and J are TRBV30 and TRBJ1-2; 8 bases map to TRBD1. CDR1 is GTSNPN and CDR2 is SVGIG in the germline V gene (reference sequence). The CDR3 length is 12 residues. V trimming: 3 bases; J trimming: 5 bases; junction bases outside the gene matches: 2.

There are a few counts of this clonotype. The V call is TRBV5-4, the J call TRBJ2-1, with D possibly TRBD1 on 6 matching bases. CDR3 length equals 13 residues. The germline V and J ends were trimmed by 0 bases and 7 bases, with 8 bases remaining between them. The germline V gene encodes CDR1 SGHNT and CDR2 YYREEE (reference sequence). CDR3 protein: CASSLAQGNEQFF. CDR3 in DNA: TGTGCCAGCAGCTTGGCACAGGGAAATGAGCAGTTCTTC.

This clonotype appeared a single time. The chain has TRBV7-9 and TRBJ1-2, with TRBD1 matching over 8 bases. The CDR3 length is 15 residues. V dropped 5 bases and J dropped 4; count of bases not matched to a gene: 9. Germline CDR1 is SEHNR and CDR2 is FQNEAQ (reference sequence). CDR3 region: CASSPVGQASYGYTF. For the CDR3, the DNA is TGTGCCAGCAGCCCGGTGGGACAGGCTTCCTATGGCTACACCTTC.

The chain uses TRBV20-1 and TRBJ2-1; the D call may be TRBD1 or TRBD2 (5 bases each). The V gene's germline CDR1 is DFQATT and CDR2 SNEGSKA (reference sequence). The CDR3 runs 18 residues. V dropped 5 bases and J dropped 2 bases, with 25 bases sitting between them. The CDR3 is CSALSLATPGRTYNEQFF. CDR3 nucleotide sequence: TGCAGTGCTCTTAGCTTAGCTACCCCAGGGAGAACCTACAATGAGCAGTTCTTC.

This clonotype is deemed medium-sized. The V call is TRBV20-1, the J call TRBJ2-7; D is possibly TRBD1 or TRBD2 (5 bases each). Germline values: CDR1 DFQATT, CDR2 SNEGSKA (reference sequence). The CDR3 runs to 13 residues. V was trimmed by 5 bases and J by 0 bases, leaving 11 bases between them. For the CDR3, the DNA is TGCAGTGCTCCCGGGACGGTCTCCTACGAGCAGTACTTC. This encodes CSAPGTVSYEQYF.

The chain combines TRBV5-1 with TRBJ2-5; D is ambiguous. V was shortened by 2 bases and J by 2 bases, with 10 bases between the two germline ends. This CDR3 contains 14 residues. The germline gives CDR1 SGHRS, CDR2 YFSETQ. CDR3 protein: CASSFRSPQETQYF. CDR3 DNA sequence: TGCGCCAGCAGCTTTCGGTCTCCGCAAGAGACCCAGTACTTC.

The chain is built from TRBV5-6 and TRBJ1-5; the match to TRBD1 covers 8 bases. V lost 5 bases and J lost 10; bases outside the gene matches: 11. The germline gives CDR1 SGHDT, CDR2 YYEEEE. This CDR3 comprises 14 residues. CDR3 DNA: TGTGCCAGCAGGAAGTCAGGGGGCCCCATACCCCAGCATTTT. Translation: CASRKSGGPIPQHF.

The V and J genes are TRBV7-2 and TRBJ2-3; D not certain. V was cut by 1 base and J by 0 bases, with 5 bases left in between. Germline values: CDR1 SGHTA, CDR2 FQGNSA. CDR3 size: 14 residues. CDR3 bases: TGTGCCAGCAGCTTAGAACGAAGCACAGATACGCAGTATTTT. It codes for CASSLERSTDTQYF.

The chain links TRBV6-5 to TRBJ2-5; D remains unclear. CDR3 length equals 15 residues. V gave up 0 bases and J gave up 7 bases, with 15 bases separating them. CDR1 is MNHEY, CDR2 SVGAGI, per germline. The CDR3, as DNA: TGTGCCAGCAGTTACTCGGCGCAGATAAGCCCGACCCAGTACTTC. Translated, it gives CASSYSAQISPTQYF.

The rearrangement joins TRBV20-1 to TRBJ2-3; 10 bases line up with TRBD2. The CDR3 length is 18 residues. The trim removed 0 bases at V and 0 bases at J, leaving 9 bases unmatched. Per the germline V gene, CDR1 is DFQATT and CDR2 is SNEGSKA (reference sequence). For the CDR3, the DNA is TGCAGTGCTAGAGATCGCCAGCGGGAGGGAATTAGCACAGATACGCAGTATTTT. Its protein is CSARDRQREGISTDTQYF.